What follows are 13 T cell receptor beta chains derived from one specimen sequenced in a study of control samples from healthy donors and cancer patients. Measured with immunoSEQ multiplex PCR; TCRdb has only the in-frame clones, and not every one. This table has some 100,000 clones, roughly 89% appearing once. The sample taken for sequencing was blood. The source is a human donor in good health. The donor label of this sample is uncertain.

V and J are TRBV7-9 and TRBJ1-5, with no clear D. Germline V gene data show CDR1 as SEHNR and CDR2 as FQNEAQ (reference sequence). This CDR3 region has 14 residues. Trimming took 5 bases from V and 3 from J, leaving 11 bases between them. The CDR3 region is CASSTWEVNQPQHF. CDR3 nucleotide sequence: TGTGCCAGCAGCACCTGGGAAGTCAATCAGCCCCAGCATTTT.

CDR3 residues: CASSQDRVGQPQHF. The CDR3 DNA follows: TGCGCCAGCAGCCAAGACAGGGTCGGTCAGCCCCAGCATTTT. V usage is TRBV4-3 and J usage is TRBJ1-5, with D possibly matching TRBD1 (5 bases). Germline V lookup: CDR1 LGHNA, CDR2 YSLEER. CDR3 length: 14 residues. Deletions cut 0 bases from V and 6 bases from J, with 9 bases between.

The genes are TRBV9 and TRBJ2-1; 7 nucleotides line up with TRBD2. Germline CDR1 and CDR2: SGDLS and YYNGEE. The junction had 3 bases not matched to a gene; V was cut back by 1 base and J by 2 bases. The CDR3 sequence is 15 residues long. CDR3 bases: TGTGCCAGCAGCGTATTGGGGACTACCTACAATGAGCAGTTCTTC. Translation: CASSVLGTTYNEQFF. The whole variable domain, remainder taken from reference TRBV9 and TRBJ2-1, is DSGVTQTPKHLITATGQRVTLRCSPRSGDLSVYWYQQSLDQGLQFLIQYYNGEERAKGNILERFSAQQFPDLHSELNLSSLELGDSALYFCASSVLGTTYNEQFFGPGTRLTVL.

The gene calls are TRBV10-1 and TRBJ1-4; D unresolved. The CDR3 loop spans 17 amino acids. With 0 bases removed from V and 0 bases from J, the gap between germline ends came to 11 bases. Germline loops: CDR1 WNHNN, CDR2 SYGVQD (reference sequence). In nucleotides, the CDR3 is TGCGCCAGCAGTGAGTCACTCCAGCCTGCAACTAATGAAAAACTGTTTTTT. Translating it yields CASSESLQPATNEKLFF.

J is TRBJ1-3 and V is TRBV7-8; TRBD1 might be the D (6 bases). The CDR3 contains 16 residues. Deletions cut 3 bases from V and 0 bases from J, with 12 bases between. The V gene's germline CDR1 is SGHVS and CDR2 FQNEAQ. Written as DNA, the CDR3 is TGTGCCAGCAGCTTTGGGGGCAGAAGCTCTGGAAACACCATATATTTT. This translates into CASSFGGRSSGNTIYF.

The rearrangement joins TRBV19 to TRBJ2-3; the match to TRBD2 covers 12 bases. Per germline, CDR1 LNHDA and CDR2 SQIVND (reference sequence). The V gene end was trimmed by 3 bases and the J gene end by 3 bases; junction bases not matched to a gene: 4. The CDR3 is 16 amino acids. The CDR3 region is CASSMFTSGGTDTQYF. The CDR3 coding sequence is TGTGCCAGTAGTATGTTCACTAGCGGGGGGACAGATACGCAGTATTTT.

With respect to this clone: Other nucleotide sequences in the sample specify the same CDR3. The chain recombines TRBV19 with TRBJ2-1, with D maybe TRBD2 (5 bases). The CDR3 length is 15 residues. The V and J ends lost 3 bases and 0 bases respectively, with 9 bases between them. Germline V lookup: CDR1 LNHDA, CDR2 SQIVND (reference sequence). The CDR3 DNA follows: TGTGCCAGTAGTATCGAAGGGAGCTCCTACAATGAGCAGTTCTTC. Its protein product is CASSIEGSSYNEQFF.

CDR3 DNA sequence: TGTGCCAGCAGCCTGCTCGGGTTGGCAGATACGCAGTATTTT. It codes for CASSLLGLADTQYF. The chain recombines TRBV3-1 (or the pseudogene TRBV3-2) with TRBJ2-3; D gene unclear. Germline V gene sequence: CDR1 LGHDT, CDR2 YNNKEL (reference sequence). V was pared by 4 bases and J by 4 bases, with 12 bases between. This CDR3 has 14 residues.

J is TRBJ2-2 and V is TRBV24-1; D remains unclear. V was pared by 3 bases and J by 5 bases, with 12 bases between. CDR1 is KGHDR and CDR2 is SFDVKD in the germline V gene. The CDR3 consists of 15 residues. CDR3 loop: CATSDRWTDTGELFF. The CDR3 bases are TGTGCCACCAGTGATCGATGGACGGATACCGGGGAGCTGTTTTTT.

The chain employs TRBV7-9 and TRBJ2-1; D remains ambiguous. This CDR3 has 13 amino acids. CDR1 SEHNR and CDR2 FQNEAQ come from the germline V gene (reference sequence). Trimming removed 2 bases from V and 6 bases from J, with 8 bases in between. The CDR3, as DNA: TGTGCCAGCAGCTTATCGCTGACCAATGAGCAGTTCTTC. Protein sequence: CASSLSLTNEQFF.

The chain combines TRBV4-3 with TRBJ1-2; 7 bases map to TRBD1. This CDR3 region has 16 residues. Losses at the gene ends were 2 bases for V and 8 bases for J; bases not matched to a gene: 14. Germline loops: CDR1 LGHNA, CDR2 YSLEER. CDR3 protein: CASSQLQQGPSGGYTF. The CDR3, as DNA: TGCGCCAGCAGCCAATTACAACAGGGGCCGTCCGGGGGCTACACCTTC.

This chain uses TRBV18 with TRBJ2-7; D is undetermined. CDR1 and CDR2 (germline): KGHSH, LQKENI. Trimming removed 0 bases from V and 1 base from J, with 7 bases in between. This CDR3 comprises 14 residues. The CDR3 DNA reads TGTGCCAGCTCACCACCGGGGAATTCCTACGAGCAGTACTTC. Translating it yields CASSPPGNSYEQYF.

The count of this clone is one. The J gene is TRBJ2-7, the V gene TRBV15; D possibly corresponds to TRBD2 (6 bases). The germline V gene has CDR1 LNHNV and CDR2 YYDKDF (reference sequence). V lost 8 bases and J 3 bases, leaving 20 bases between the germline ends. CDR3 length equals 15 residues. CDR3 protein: CATYKPGLEVYEQYF. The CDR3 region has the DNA TGTGCCACCTATAAACCGGGACTCGAAGTCTACGAGCAGTACTTC.